The 7 T cell receptor beta chains below were found in one sample sequenced in a study of shared clonotypes between healthy human individuals. The method was immunoSEQ multiplex PCR; TCRdb's version includes in-frame clones alone and lacks a portion of them. The table records 950,000 to 1,100,000 clones, around 76% of them present only once. The material sequenced was memory CD4+ T cells sorted from blood. Subset specified: CD45RA-negative fraction. These receptors all stem from a man between 18 and 35 years old in good health.

J is TRBJ2-7 and V is TRBV10-2; 10 nucleotides agree with TRBD2. The CDR3 sequence is 13 residues long. CDR1 and CDR2 (germline): WSHSY, SAAADI. After removal of 9 bases from V and 2 bases from J, the junction contained 4 bases not matched to a gene. CDR3 bases: TGCGCCAGTCGACTAGCGGGTCCCTACGAGCAGTACTTC. It yields the protein CASRLAGPYEQYF.

This clone has a single count. This sequence joins TRBV9 and TRBJ2-2, with 8 positions matching TRBD2. This CDR3 is 14 amino acids long. Per the germline V gene, CDR1 is SGDLS and CDR2 is YYNGEE. V trimming: 1 base; J trimming: 8 bases; junction bases outside the gene matches: 4. CDR3 sequence (DNA): TGTGCCAGCAGCGTACTTAGCGGGATAGGGGAGCTGTTTTTT. Protein: CASSVLSGIGELFF.

This clone is a singleton in its sample. The chain combines TRBV9 with TRBJ2-5, with unresolved D. The V gene lost 3 bases and the J gene lost 6 bases, with 15 bases spanning the gap. The CDR3 covers 14 residues. From germline, CDR1 is SGDLS and CDR2 YYNGEE. The CDR3, as DNA: TGTGCCAGCAGCGGACTTTATGGGTTCCAGACCCAGTACTTC. Protein sequence: CASSGLYGFQTQYF. Based on the CDR3 plus reference TRBV9 and TRBJ2-5, the full variable domain is DSGVTQTPKHLITATGQRVTLRCSPRSGDLSVYWYQQSLDQGLQFLIQYYNGEERAKGNILERFSAQQFPDLHSELNLSSLELGDSALYFCASSGLYGFQTQYFGPGTRLLVL.

The chain recombines TRBV18 with TRBJ2-3; unclear D gene. This CDR3 has 11 residues. V shed 5 bases and J shed 5 bases, with 5 bases lying between them. Per germline, CDR1 KGHSH and CDR2 LQKENI. CDR3 nucleotide sequence: TGTGCCAGCTCAGCAGAAGATACGCAGTATTTT. Amino acids: CASSAEDTQYF.

V usage is TRBV6-5 and J usage is TRBJ2-7; D unclear. The CDR3 length is 13 residues. The V and J ends lost 0 bases and 3 bases respectively, with 6 bases between them. Germline CDR1 is MNHEY and CDR2 is SVGAGI. The CDR3 DNA reads TGTGCCAGCAGTTACTCCGGTTACTACGAGCAGTACTTC. The encoded protein is CASSYSGYYEQYF.

This clone was detected only once. The chain links TRBV2 to TRBJ1-5, with TRBD1 identical over 7 bases. Germline CDR1 reads SNHLY; CDR2 reads FYNNEI. V gave up 5 bases and J gave up 12 bases; unmatched junction bases: 13. The CDR3 consists of 14 residues. The CDR3 protein is CASSSTGAITFQHF. CDR3 bases: TGTGCCAGCAGTTCAACAGGGGCAATCACCTTCCAGCATTTT.

This chain uses TRBV18 with TRBJ2-1; TRBD1 matches at 9 bases. This CDR3 has 14 residues. The germline V gene encodes CDR1 KGHSH and CDR2 LQKENI. The V and J ends lost 4 bases and 5 bases, in that order; junction bases with no gene match: 3. DNA of the CDR3: TGTGCCAGCTCACTCGGGACAGGGAACAATGAGCAGTTCTTC. Its protein is CASSLGTGNNEQFF.